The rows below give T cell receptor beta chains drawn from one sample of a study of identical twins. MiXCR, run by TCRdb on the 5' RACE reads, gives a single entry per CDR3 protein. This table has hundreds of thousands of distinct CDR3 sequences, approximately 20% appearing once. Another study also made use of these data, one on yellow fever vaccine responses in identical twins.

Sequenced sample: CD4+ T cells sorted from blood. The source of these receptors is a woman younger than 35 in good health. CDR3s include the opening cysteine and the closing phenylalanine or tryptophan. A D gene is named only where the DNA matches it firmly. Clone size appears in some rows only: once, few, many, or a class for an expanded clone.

CASSAPVMNTEAFF	TGTGCCAGCAGCGCACCAGTGATGAACACTGAAGCTTTCTTT	NA	TRBV5-6	NA	14	TRBJ1-1
CSAEGSDNQPQHF	TGCAGTGCGGAAGGATCGGACAATCAGCCCCAGCATTTT	NA	TRBV20-1	few	13	TRBJ1-5
CASSLGYTEAFF	TGCGCCAGCAGCCTGGGCTACACTGAAGCTTTCTTT	NA	TRBV5-1	many	12	TRBJ1-1
CASSPSGWSDTQYF	TGCGCCAGCAGCCCCTCAGGTTGGAGTGATACGCAGTATTTT	NA	TRBV4-1	NA	14	TRBJ2-3
CASSPGVGQYF	TGTGCCAGCAGCCCGGGGGTTGGGCAGTACTTC	NA	TRBV12-3/TRBV12-4	NA	11	TRBJ2-7
CASSSDHRGPYVQYF	TGTGCCAGCAGCTCGGACCACCGGGGCCCATATGTGCAGTACTTC	NA	TRBV3-1	NA	15	TRBJ2-7
CASTHLGSGSGFAGELFF	TGTGCCAGCACCCATCTCGGTAGCGGGAGTGGGTTTGCCGGGGAGCTGTTTTTT	TRBD2	TRBV3-1	NA	18	TRBJ2-2
CASSRSTSGGADTQYF	TGTGCCAGCTCACGCTCGACTAGCGGGGGAGCAGATACGCAGTATTTT	TRBD2	TRBV18	few	16	TRBJ2-3
CASSGRGTYASTDTQYF	TGTGCCAGCAGCGGCCGGGGGACATACGCTAGCACAGATACGCAGTATTTT	NA	TRBV9	NA	17	TRBJ2-3
CSAWLAGLTDTQYF	TGCAGTGCCTGGCTAGCGGGCCTCACAGATACGCAGTATTTT	TRBD2	TRBV20-1	few	14	TRBJ2-3
CASSQADSNYGYTF	TGCGCCAGCAGCCAAGCGGACAGTAACTATGGCTACACTTTC	NA	TRBV4-1	NA	14	TRBJ1-2
CASSRLAGGPAGELFF	TGTGCCAGCAGTCGACTAGCGGGAGGGCCAGCCGGGGAGCTGTTTTTT	TRBD2	TRBV6-2/TRBV6-3	few	16	TRBJ2-2
CATSDSSGSSYNEQFF	TGTGCCACCAGTGATTCTAGCGGAAGCTCCTACAATGAGCAGTTCTTC	TRBD2	TRBV24-1	few	16	TRBJ2-1
CASIGPPGNTEAFF	TGTGCCAGCATCGGCCCCCCAGGGAACACTGAAGCTTTCTTT	NA	TRBV6-1	few	14	TRBJ1-1
CASSVRGTLGETQYF	TGTGCCAGCAGCGTAAGAGGGACCCTTGGGGAGACCCAGTACTTC	NA	TRBV9	NA	15	TRBJ2-5
CASSPGRQYEQYF	TGTGCCAGCAGTCCAGGACGGCAGTACGAGCAGTACTTC	NA	TRBV12-3/TRBV12-4	NA	13	TRBJ2-7
CASSQNPSGSTYEQYF	TGTGCCAGCAGCCAAAACCCTAGCGGGAGTACGTACGAGCAGTACTTC	TRBD2	TRBV7-3	NA	16	TRBJ2-7
CASSQATSPFEQYF	TGTGCCAGCAGCCAAGCGACTAGCCCCTTCGAGCAGTACTTC	TRBD2	TRBV4-2	NA	14	TRBJ2-7
CASRTQGTLNEKLFF	TGTGCCAGCAGAACCCAGGGGACCCTTAATGAAAAACTGTTTTTT	NA	TRBV12-3/TRBV12-4	few	15	TRBJ1-4
CATSPRVSQGSPLHF	TGTGCCACCAGCCCCCGGGTGTCACAAGGTTCACCCCTCCACTTT	NA	TRBV15	few	15	TRBJ1-6
CASSLGVSSGGANEQFF	TGTGCCAGCAGTTTGGGGGTATCGAGCGGGGGGGCCAATGAGCAGTTCTTC	TRBD2	TRBV12-3/TRBV12-4	few	17	TRBJ2-1
CAIQGVGSSYNEQFF	TGTGCCATCCAAGGGGTGGGCAGCTCCTACAATGAGCAGTTCTTC	NA	TRBV10-3	NA	15	TRBJ2-1
CASSQGGPSGSIKTQYF	TGTGCCAGCAGCCAAGGCGGGCCAAGCGGCAGTATAAAGACCCAGTACTTC	NA	TRBV3-1	few	17	TRBJ2-5
CASSQDPDRGVSSSTDTQYF	TGCGCCAGCAGCCAAGATCCGGACAGGGGGGTATCTTCTAGCACAGATACGCAGTATTTT	TRBD1	TRBV4-1	NA	20	TRBJ2-3
CASSLAPSGPTLYQETQYF	TGTGCCAGCAGCTTAGCTCCTAGCGGGCCTACCCTGTACCAAGAGACCCAGTACTTC	TRBD2	TRBV7-8	NA	19	TRBJ2-5
CASSRAKGDEKLFF	TGTGCCAGCAGCAGGGCCAAGGGGGATGAAAAACTGTTTTTT	NA	TRBV6-1	NA	14	TRBJ1-4
CASSVDQGAGNEQFF	TGTGCCAGCAGCGTAGACCAGGGGGCAGGCAATGAGCAGTTCTTC	TRBD1	TRBV9	NA	15	TRBJ2-1
CASSSGTAHYNEQFF	TGTGCCAGCAGCTCCGGGACAGCCCATTACAATGAGCAGTTCTTC	TRBD1	TRBV5-5	few	15	TRBJ2-1
CSVDRTSLRETQYF	TGCAGCGTTGATAGGACGTCCCTCCGGGAGACCCAGTACTTC	NA	TRBV29-1	NA	14	TRBJ2-5
CASKPSGYSNQPQHF	TGTGCCAGCAAGCCATCGGGTTATAGCAATCAGCCCCAGCATTTT	NA	TRBV6-1	NA	15	TRBJ1-5
CASHMAGGNTDTQYF	TGCGCCAGTCACATGGCGGGGGGAAACACAGATACGCAGTATTTT	TRBD2	TRBV4-1	few	15	TRBJ2-3
CASTAGQFNQPQHF	TGTGCCAGCACCGCGGGACAGTTCAATCAGCCCCAGCATTTT	TRBD1	TRBV2	NA	14	TRBJ1-5
CAISVSGNEQYF	TGTGCCATCAGTGTGTCAGGGAATGAGCAGTACTTC	NA	TRBV10-3	NA	12	TRBJ2-7
CASSLGREADTQYF	TGCGCCAGCAGCTTGGGGCGGGAGGCAGATACGCAGTATTTT	TRBD2	TRBV5-1	NA	14	TRBJ2-3